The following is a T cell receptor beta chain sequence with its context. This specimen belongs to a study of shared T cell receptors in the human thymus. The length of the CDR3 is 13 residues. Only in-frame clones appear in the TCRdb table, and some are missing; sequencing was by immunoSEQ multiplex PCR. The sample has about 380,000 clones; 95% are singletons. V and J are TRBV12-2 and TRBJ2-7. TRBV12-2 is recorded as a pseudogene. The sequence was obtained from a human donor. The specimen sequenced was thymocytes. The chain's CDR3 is CASRLAMVHEQYF. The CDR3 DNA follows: TGTGCAAGTCGCTTAGCGATGGTCCACGAGCAGTACTTC.